The T cell receptor (beta chain) under discussion was sequenced for a study of untreated major depressive disorder. Generated by immunoSEQ multiplex PCR, the TCRdb table keeps only in-frame clones and is missing some. Of 15,000 to 20,000 clones in the sample, about 84% were seen once. Germline CDR1 LNHDA, CDR2 SQIVND (reference sequence). V was pared by 6 bases and J by 2 bases, with 14 bases between. The CDR3 is 14 residues long. The sample consisted of CD4+ T cells from PBMCs. This rearrangement joins TRBV19 to TRBJ2-7; a possible D gene is TRBD2 (5 bases). The TCR sequence derives from a woman in her thirties in good health. CDR3 bases: TGTGCCAGTAGCCTCAAAGTGGGAGCCTACGAGCAGTACTTC. This sequence encodes CASSLKVGAYEQYF.